The next 2 T cell receptor beta chains were all read from a single sample in a study of CD8+ T cells in alopecia areata. Treatment indicated: oral pan-JAK inhibitor, 5-10 mg twice daily. Isolated RNA was reverse transcribed into cDNA used as the sequencing template. Profiled with immunoSEQ multiplex PCR; TCRdb holds only in-frame clones, not every one. The sample consists of around 200,000 clones, roughly 53% of them appearing once. Sequences were derived from CD8+ T cells sorted from blood, sampled at week 24, from a patient treated with tofacitinib. The origin of the receptors is a human donor with alopecia areata.

The V gene is TRBV5-6, the J gene TRBJ2-1; D possibly corresponds to TRBD2 (6 bases). There are 15 residues in the CDR3. Trimming removed 0 bases at V and 3 bases at J, with 10 bases between. The germline CDR1 and CDR2 sequences are SGHDT and YYEEEE. This chain's CDR3 is CASSLGGAFYNEQFF. CDR3 DNA sequence: TGTGCCAGCAGCTTGGGCGGGGCGTTCTACAATGAGCAGTTCTTC.

The chain employs TRBV27 and TRBJ2-3; D is unresolved. Trimming shortened V by 6 bases and J by 1 base, and 11 bases separated the two germline ends. CDR1 MNHEY and CDR2 SMNVEV come from the germline V gene (reference sequence). CDR3 size: 14 residues. The CDR3 spells CASSLTQGTDTQYF. The CDR3 DNA is TGTGCCAGCAGCCTAACCCAGGGCACAGATACGCAGTATTTT.